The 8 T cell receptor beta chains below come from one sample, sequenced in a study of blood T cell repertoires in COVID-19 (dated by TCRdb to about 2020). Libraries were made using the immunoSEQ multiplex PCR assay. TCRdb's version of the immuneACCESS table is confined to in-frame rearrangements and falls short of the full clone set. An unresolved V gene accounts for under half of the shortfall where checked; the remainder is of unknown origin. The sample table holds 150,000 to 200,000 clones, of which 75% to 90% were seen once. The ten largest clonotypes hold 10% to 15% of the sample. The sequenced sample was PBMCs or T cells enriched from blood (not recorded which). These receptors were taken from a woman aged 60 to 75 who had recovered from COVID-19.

The CDR3 sequence is CASSESKGTGRGRLETQYF. The CDR3 DNA is TGTGCCAGCAGTGAATCAAAGGGGACCGGCAGGGGGCGACTAGAGACCCAGTACTTC. The chain joins TRBV6-1 to TRBJ2-5; 8 bases agree with TRBD1. After removal of 2 bases from V and 4 bases from J, the junction contained 18 bases not matched to a gene. CDR3 length: 19 amino acids. The germline V gene has CDR1 MNHNS and CDR2 SASEGT.

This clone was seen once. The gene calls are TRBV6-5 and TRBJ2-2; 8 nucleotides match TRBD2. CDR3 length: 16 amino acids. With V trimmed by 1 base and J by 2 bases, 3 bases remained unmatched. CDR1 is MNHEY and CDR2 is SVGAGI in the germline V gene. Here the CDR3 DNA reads TGTGCCAGCAGTTACTGGCGGGGGGTTAACACCGGGGAGCTGTTTTTT. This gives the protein CASSYWRGVNTGELFF.

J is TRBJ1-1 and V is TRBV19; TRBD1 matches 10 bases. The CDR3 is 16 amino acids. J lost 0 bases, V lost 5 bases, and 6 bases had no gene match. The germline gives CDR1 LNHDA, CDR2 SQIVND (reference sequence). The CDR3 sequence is CASSSRTGGMNTEAFF. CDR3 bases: TGTGCCAGTAGTTCGCGGACAGGGGGAATGAACACTGAAGCTTTCTTT.

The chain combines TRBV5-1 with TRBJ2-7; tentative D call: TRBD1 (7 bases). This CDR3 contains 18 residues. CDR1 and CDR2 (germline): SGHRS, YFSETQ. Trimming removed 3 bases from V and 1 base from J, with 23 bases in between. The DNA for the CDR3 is TGCGCCAGCAGCTCAGGGGGGTCAAACAGGGACACATCCTACGAGCAGTACTTC. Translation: CASSSGGSNRDTSYEQYF.

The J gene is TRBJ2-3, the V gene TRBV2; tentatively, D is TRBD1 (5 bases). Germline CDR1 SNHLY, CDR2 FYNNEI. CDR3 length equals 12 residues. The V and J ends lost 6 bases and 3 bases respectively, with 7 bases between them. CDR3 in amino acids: CASSQGTDTQYF. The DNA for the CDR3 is TGTGCCAGCAGCCAGGGAACAGATACGCAGTATTTT.

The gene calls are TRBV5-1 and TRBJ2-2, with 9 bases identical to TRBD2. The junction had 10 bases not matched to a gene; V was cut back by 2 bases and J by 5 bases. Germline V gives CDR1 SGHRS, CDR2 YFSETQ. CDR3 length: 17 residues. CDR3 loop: CASSFLAGGPRTGELFF. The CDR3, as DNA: TGCGCCAGCAGCTTTCTGGCGGGGGGGCCGCGGACCGGGGAGCTGTTTTTT. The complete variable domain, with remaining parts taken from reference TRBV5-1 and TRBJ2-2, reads KAGVTQTPRYLIKTRGQQVTLSCSPISGHRSVSWYQQTPGQGLQFLFEYFSETQRNKGNFPGRFSGRQFSNSRSEMNVSTLELGDSALYLCASSFLAGGPRTGELFFGEGSRLTVL.

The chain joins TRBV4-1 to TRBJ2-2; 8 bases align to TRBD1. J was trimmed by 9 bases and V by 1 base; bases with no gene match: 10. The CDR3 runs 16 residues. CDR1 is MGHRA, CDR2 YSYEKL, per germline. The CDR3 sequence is CASSQAGQGAIRELFF. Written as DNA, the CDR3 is TGCGCCAGCAGCCAAGCCGGCCAGGGGGCTATCCGGGAGCTGTTTTTT.

The CDR3 DNA reads as TGTGCCAGCAGTGAAGCGCTTCGGCAGGGGAAACTGTTTTTT. Its protein product is CASSEALRQGKLFF. The V and J genes are TRBV2 and TRBJ1-4, with D tentatively TRBD1 (6 bases). Germline V gives CDR1 SNHLY, CDR2 FYNNEI. Trimming shortened V by 0 bases and J by 11 bases, and 13 bases separated the two germline ends. The CDR3 is 14 amino acids.